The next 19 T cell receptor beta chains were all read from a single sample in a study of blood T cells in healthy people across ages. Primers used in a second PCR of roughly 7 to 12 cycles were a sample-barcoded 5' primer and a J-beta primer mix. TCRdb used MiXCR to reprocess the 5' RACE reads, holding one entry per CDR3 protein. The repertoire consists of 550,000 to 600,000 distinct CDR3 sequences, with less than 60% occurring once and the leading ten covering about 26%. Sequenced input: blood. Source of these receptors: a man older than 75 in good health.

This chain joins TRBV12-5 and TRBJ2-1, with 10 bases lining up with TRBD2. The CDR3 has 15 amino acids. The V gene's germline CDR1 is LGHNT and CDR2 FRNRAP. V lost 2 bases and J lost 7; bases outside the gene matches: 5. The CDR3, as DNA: TGTGCTAGTGGTTTGCTAGCGGGAGATTTGAATGAGCAGTTCTTC. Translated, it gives CASGLLAGDLNEQFF.

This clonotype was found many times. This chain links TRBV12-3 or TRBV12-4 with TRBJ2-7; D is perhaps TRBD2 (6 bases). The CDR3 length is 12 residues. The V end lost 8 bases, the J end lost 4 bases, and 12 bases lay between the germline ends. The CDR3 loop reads CASRLGGYEQYF. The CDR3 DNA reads TGTGCCAGCCGCCTCGGGGGATACGAGCAGTACTTC.

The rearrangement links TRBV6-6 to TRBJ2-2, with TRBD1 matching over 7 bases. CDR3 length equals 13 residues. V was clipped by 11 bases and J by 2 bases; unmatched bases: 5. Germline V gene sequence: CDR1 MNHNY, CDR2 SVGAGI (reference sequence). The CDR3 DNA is TGTGCCGCGCAGGGGGTAAACACCGGGGAGCTGTTTTTT. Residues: CAAQGVNTGELFF.

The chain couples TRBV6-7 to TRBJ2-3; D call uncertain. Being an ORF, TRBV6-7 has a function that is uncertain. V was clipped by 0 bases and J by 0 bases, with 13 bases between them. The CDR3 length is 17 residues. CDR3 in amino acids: CASSYSGSAGSTDTQYF. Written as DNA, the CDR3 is TGTGCCAGCAGTTACTCAGGGTCCGCCGGGAGCACAGATACGCAGTATTTT.

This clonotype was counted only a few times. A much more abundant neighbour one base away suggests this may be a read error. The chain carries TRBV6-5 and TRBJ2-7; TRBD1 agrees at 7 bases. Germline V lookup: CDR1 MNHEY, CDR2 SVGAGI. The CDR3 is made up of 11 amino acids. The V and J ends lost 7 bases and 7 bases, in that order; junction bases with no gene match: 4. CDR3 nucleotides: TGTGCCAGCAAAGGGGGCAATGAGCAGTACTTC. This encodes CASKGGNEQYF.

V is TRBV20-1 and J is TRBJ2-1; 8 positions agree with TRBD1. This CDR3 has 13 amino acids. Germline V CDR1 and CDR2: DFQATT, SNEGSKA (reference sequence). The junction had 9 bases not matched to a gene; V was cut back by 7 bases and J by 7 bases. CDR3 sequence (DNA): TGCAGTGAATTCCGGACAGGGCTGAATGAGCAGTTCTTC. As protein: CSEFRTGLNEQFF.

Here the CDR3 DNA reads TGTGCCAGCAGTGGACTAGCGGCCGGGTCCTACAATGAGCAGTTCTTC. This encodes CASSGLAAGSYNEQFF. This rearrangement joins TRBV6-1 to TRBJ2-1, with TRBD2 matching over 9 bases. The CDR3 runs 16 residues. The germline V gene has CDR1 MNHNS and CDR2 SASEGT. Trimming cost V 4 bases and J 1 base; bases outside gene matches: 5.

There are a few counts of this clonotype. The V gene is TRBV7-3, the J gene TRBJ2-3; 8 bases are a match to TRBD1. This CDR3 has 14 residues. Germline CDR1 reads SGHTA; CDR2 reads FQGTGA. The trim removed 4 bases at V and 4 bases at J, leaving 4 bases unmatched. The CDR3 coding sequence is TGTGCCAGCAGCTCGGACAGGGTTTCAGATACGCAGTATTTT. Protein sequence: CASSSDRVSDTQYF.

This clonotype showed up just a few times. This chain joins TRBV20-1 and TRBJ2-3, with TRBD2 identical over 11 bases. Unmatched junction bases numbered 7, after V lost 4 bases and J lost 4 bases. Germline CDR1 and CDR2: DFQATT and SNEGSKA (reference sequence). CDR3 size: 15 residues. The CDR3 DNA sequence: TGCAGTGCTACAACGACTAGCGGGGTATCAGATACGCAGTATTTT. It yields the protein CSATTTSGVSDTQYF.

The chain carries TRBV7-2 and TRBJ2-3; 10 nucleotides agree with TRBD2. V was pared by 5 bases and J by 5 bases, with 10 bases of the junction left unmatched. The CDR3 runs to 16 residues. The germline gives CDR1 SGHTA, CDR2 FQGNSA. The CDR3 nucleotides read TGTGCCAGCAGCACTCTAGCGGGGGCTATCAAAGATACGCAGTATTTT. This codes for CASSTLAGAIKDTQYF.

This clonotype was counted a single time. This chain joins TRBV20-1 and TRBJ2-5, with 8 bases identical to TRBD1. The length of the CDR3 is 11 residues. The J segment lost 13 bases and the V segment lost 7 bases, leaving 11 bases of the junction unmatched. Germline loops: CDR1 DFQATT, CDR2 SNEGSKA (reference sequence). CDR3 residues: CSVKQGDLTYF. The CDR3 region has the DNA TGCAGTGTCAAACAGGGGGACTTGACGTACTTC.

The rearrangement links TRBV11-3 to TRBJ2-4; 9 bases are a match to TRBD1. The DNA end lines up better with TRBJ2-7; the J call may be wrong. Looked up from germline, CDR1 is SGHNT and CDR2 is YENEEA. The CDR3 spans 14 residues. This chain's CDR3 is CASSSGTGYDEQYF. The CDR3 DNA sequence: TGTGCCAGCAGCTCCGGGACAGGGTACGACGAGCAGTACTTC.

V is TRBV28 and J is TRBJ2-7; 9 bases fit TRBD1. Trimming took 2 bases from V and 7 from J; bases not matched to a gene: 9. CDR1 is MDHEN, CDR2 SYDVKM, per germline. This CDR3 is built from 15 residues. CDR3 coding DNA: TGTGCCAGCAGTTTAAGGACAGGGGTCCGCTTAGAGCAGTACTTC. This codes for CASSLRTGVRLEQYF.

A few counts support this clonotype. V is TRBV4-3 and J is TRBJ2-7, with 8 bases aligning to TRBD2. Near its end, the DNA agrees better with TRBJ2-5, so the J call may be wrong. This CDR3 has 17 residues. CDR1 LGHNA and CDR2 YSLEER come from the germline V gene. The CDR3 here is CASSQDIGRGGGETQYF. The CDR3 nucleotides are TGCGCCAGCAGCCAAGATATAGGCCGGGGGGGTGGGGAGACCCAGTACTTC.

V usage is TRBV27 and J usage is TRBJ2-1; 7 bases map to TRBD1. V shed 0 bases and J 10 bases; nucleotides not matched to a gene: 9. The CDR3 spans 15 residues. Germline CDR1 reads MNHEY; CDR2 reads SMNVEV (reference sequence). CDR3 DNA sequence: TGTGCCAGCAGTTTATCGACGACAGGGAAGAGGGAGCAGTTCTTC. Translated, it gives CASSLSTTGKREQFF.

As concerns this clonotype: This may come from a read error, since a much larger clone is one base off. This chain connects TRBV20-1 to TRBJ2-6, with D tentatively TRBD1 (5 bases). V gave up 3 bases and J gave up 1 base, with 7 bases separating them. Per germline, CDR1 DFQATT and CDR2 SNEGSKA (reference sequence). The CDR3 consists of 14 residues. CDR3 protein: CSARDKSGANVLTF. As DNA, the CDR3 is TGCAGTGCTAGGGACAAGTCTGGGGCCAACGTCCTGACTTTC.

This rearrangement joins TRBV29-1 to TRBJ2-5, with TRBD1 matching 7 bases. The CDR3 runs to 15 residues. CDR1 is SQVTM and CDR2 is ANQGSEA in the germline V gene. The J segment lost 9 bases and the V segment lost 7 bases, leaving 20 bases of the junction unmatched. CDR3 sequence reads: CSAYPQGHPSGAQYF. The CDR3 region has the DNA TGCAGCGCCTACCCACAGGGGCACCCTTCAGGGGCCCAGTACTTC.

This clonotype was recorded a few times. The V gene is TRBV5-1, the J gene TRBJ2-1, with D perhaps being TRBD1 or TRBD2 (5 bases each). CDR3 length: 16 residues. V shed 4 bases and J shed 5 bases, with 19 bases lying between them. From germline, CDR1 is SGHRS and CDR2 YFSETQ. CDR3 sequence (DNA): TGCGCCAGCAGCGCCCCGGGACGTAGGACGAACAATGAGCAGTTCTTC. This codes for CASSAPGRRTNNEQFF.

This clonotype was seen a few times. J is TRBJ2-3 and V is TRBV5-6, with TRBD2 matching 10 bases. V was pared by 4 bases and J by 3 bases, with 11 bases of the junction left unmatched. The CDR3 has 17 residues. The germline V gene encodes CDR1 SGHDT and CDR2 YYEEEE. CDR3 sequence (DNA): TGTGCCAGCAGCATAACTAGCGGGATAAGATTGACAGATACGCAGTATTTT. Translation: CASSITSGIRLTDTQYF. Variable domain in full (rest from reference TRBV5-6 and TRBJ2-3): DAGVTQSPTHLIKTRGQQVTLRCSPKSGHDTVSWYQQALGQGPQFIFQYYEEEERQRGNFPDRFSGHQFPNYSSELNVNALLLGDSALYLCASSITSGIRLTDTQYFGPGTRLTVL.